These 32 T cell receptor beta chains share one sample of origin, sequenced in a study of T-cell memory formation after mild COVID-19. TCRdb ran MiXCR on the 5' RACE reads and lists one entry per CDR3 protein. The sample holds hundreds of thousands of distinct CDR3 sequences, over 15% seen once. The sequenced sample consisted of PBMCs or a T cell subset sorted from them (not recorded which). These receptors were taken from an adult woman who had mild COVID-19 (a few samples of this study predate the infection). Cell type and time point are not known.

The J gene is TRBJ1-6, the V gene TRBV12-3 or TRBV12-4; 9 positions agree with TRBD1. This CDR3 comprises 14 residues. The trim removed 7 bases at V and 10 bases at J, leaving 8 bases unmatched. CDR3 protein: CASIRGTGLSPLHF. The CDR3 nucleotides are TGTGCCAGCATTCGCGGGACAGGGCTATCACCCCTCCACTTT.

This chain connects TRBV5-1 to TRBJ2-2, with D possibly being TRBD1 (5 bases). The V and J ends lost 4 bases and 1 base respectively, with 8 bases between them. The CDR3 sequence is 14 residues long. Germline-derived CDR1 and CDR2 are SGHRS and YFSETQ. The CDR3 here is CASSIDRNTGELFF. As DNA, the CDR3 is TGCGCCAGCAGCATTGACAGGAACACCGGGGAGCTGTTTTTT.

This clonotype was seen only a few times. The chain combines TRBV4-2 with TRBJ2-1; 11 nucleotides line up with TRBD1. With V trimmed by 2 bases and J by 8 bases, 5 bases remained unmatched. There are 15 residues in the CDR3. The germline V gene encodes CDR1 LGHNA and CDR2 YNFKEQ. The CDR3: CASSQSGQGADEQFF. CDR3 in DNA: TGTGCCAGCAGCCAAAGCGGACAGGGGGCCGATGAGCAGTTCTTC.

CDR3 loop: CARLAQTGEMNTEAFF. CDR3 in DNA: TGTGCCAGACTAGCTCAGACAGGGGAAATGAACACTGAAGCTTTCTTT. The J gene is TRBJ1-1, the V gene TRBV7-9; 8 bases fit TRBD1. CDR3 size: 16 residues. Germline assignment: CDR1 SEHNR and CDR2 FQNEAQ (reference sequence). V gave up 9 bases and J gave up 0 bases; unmatched junction bases: 12.

The chain links TRBV7-9 to TRBJ2-2; weak D call: TRBD1 (6 bases). The CDR3 is 16 residues long. The ends were cut back, 1 base at V and 5 bases at J, with 14 bases in the middle. CDR1 SEHNR and CDR2 FQNEAQ come from the germline V gene (reference sequence). The chain's CDR3 is CASSLDTRGTTGELFF. CDR3 bases: TGTGCCAGCAGCTTAGATACCAGGGGCACAACCGGGGAGCTGTTTTTT.

The chain couples TRBV15 to TRBJ2-3; D perhaps matches TRBD2 (5 bases). The CDR3 is made up of 16 amino acids. V lost 0 bases, J lost 3 bases, and 13 bases lay in between. Germline CDR1 LNHNV, CDR2 YYDKDF (reference sequence). The DNA for the CDR3 is TGTGCCACCAGCAGAGATCTCGCCCCGGGGACAGATACGCAGTATTTT. This encodes CATSRDLAPGTDTQYF.

This clonotype was seen more than once but under ten times. V is TRBV10-3 and J is TRBJ2-3; 11 bases line up with TRBD2. This CDR3 comprises 20 residues. The J segment lost 5 bases and the V segment lost 0 bases, leaving 16 bases of the junction unmatched. The germline CDR1 and CDR2 sequences are ENHRY and SYGVKD. The CDR3 loop is CAISESHQGSGRAAGDTQYF. The CDR3 nucleotides are TGTGCCATCAGTGAGTCCCATCAAGGTAGCGGGAGGGCCGCCGGAGATACGCAGTATTTT.

This clonotype was observed a handful of times. V gene TRBV12-3 or TRBV12-4 combines with J gene TRBJ1-1; weak D call: TRBD1 (5 bases). This CDR3 is built from 14 residues. V was pared by 6 bases and J by 3 bases, with 14 bases between. The CDR3 region is CASSRGVGDTEAFF. The CDR3 DNA sequence: TGTGCCAGCAGCCGGGGGGTGGGGGACACTGAAGCTTTCTTT.

This clonotype came up once. The chain is built from TRBV7-9 and TRBJ2-3, with 10 positions matching TRBD2. J was trimmed by 3 bases and V by 4 bases; bases with no gene match: 4. CDR1 SEHNR and CDR2 FQNEAQ come from the germline V gene (reference sequence). The CDR3 runs to 15 residues. The CDR3 region is CASSSGTSETDTQYF. The DNA of the CDR3 is TGTGCCAGCAGCTCCGGGACTAGCGAAACAGATACGCAGTATTTT.

This clonotype was detected a few times. This chain connects TRBV4-1 to TRBJ2-1; D not resolved. Germline V gives CDR1 MGHRA, CDR2 YSYEKL. The CDR3 sequence is 15 residues long. Between the trimmed V and J ends, which lost 0 bases and 8 bases, there was a span of 14 bases. This chain's CDR3 is CASSQDGRPIDEQFF. The CDR3 DNA sequence: TGCGCCAGCAGCCAAGATGGACGGCCGATCGATGAGCAGTTCTTC.

The genes are TRBV29-1 and TRBJ2-7, with a tentative D call TRBD2 (5 bases). There are 17 residues in the CDR3. Trimming removed 4 bases at V and 4 bases at J, with 26 bases between. The V gene's germline CDR1 is SQVTM and CDR2 ANQGSEA. The CDR3 nucleotides read TGCAGCGTTGGGGTGGTAGGATTAGCGACCTTCGGGTACGAGCAGTACTTC. Translated, it gives CSVGVVGLATFGYEQYF.

CDR3 nucleotides: TGTGCCAGCAGCGTAGCAGGGGGCAGTAATTCACCCCTCCACTTT. This translates into CASSVAGGSNSPLHF. The chain joins TRBV9 to TRBJ1-6, with 8 bases fitting TRBD1. This CDR3 comprises 15 residues. V shed 0 bases, J shed 6 bases, and the junction held 2 bases outside the gene matches. Germline V gene data show CDR1 as SGDLS and CDR2 as YYNGEE.

The V gene is TRBV29-1, the J gene TRBJ2-1; TRBD2 matches at 9 bases. Germline-derived CDR1 and CDR2 are SQVTM and ANQGSEA. The CDR3 extends over 14 amino acids. After removal of 4 bases from V and 6 bases from J, the junction contained 7 bases not matched to a gene. The chain's CDR3 is CSVVGGRAVNEQFF. Here the CDR3 DNA reads TGCAGCGTTGTGGGCGGGAGGGCCGTCAATGAGCAGTTCTTC.

This clonotype occurred a few times. This chain uses TRBV25-1 with TRBJ1-1, with D maybe TRBD1 (5 bases). The CDR3 is 13 residues long. Trimming took 6 bases from V and 4 from J, leaving 12 bases between them. The germline gives CDR1 MGHDK, CDR2 SYGVNS. CDR3 amino acids: CASRQGLGTEAFF. The CDR3 nucleotides are TGTGCCAGCAGGCAGGGCTTAGGCACTGAAGCTTTCTTT.

This clonotype has just a few counts. The chain has TRBV7-9 and TRBJ2-5; D unresolved. The CDR3 has 14 residues. V was clipped by 5 bases and J by 3 bases, with 13 bases between them. Per the germline V gene, CDR1 is SEHNR and CDR2 is FQNEAQ (reference sequence). This CDR3 reads CASSPPGFEETQYF. The CDR3 DNA reads TGTGCCAGCAGCCCTCCGGGCTTCGAAGAGACCCAGTACTTC.

The chain joins TRBV4-1 to TRBJ2-7; D uncertain. This CDR3 is 13 amino acids long. The V gene's germline CDR1 is MGHRA and CDR2 YSYEKL. The V and J ends lost 4 bases and 4 bases respectively, with 11 bases between them. As DNA, the CDR3 is TGCGCCAGCAGCCTCGCTAATGCGTACGAGCAGTACTTC. Residues: CASSLANAYEQYF.

The chain carries TRBV29-1 and TRBJ2-7, with 8 bases that match TRBD1. From germline, CDR1 is SQVTM and CDR2 ANQGSEA. This CDR3 has 12 residues. V lost 8 bases and J lost 3; bases outside the gene matches: 6. The CDR3 sequence is CSTRDRYYEQYF. For the CDR3, the DNA is TGCAGCACCCGGGACAGGTACTACGAGCAGTACTTC.

The chain links TRBV5-5 to TRBJ1-4; D not certain. CDR1 and CDR2 from the germline V gene are SGHKS and YYEKEE (reference sequence). V was pared by 5 bases and J by 6 bases, with 8 bases between. This CDR3 has 12 amino acids. The CDR3 sequence is CASRHEDEKLFF. Written as DNA, the CDR3 is TGTGCCAGCAGGCACGAGGATGAAAAACTGTTTTTT.

The chain carries TRBV6-5 and TRBJ1-1; D is unresolved. The germline V and J ends were trimmed by 2 bases and 3 bases, with 10 bases remaining between them. The germline gives CDR1 MNHEY, CDR2 SVGAGI. This CDR3 is built from 14 residues. The chain's CDR3 is CASSYGGGYTEAFF. The CDR3 DNA is TGTGCCAGCAGTTACGGAGGAGGGTACACTGAAGCTTTCTTT.

This clonotype appeared a few times. The genes are TRBV7-3 and TRBJ1-1; unclear D gene. V lost 5 bases and J 1 base, leaving 14 bases between the germline ends. There are 15 residues in the CDR3. Germline assignment: CDR1 SGHTA and CDR2 FQGTGA. In DNA, the CDR3 is TGTGCCAGCAGCCAATCCGCCCGGGGGAACACTGAAGCTTTCTTT. Translated, it gives CASSQSARGNTEAFF.

The chain is built from TRBV12-3 or TRBV12-4 and TRBJ2-1, with 13 positions matching TRBD2. The CDR3 totals 18 residues. J gave up 4 bases and V 6 bases, and 12 bases lay outside the gene matches. For the CDR3, the DNA is TGTGCCAGCAGCTCTAGACTAGCGGGGGGCCGAAGTTACAATGAGCAGTTCTTC. Protein product: CASSSRLAGGRSYNEQFF.

In this sample, this clonotype turned up a few times. The chain couples TRBV7-2 to TRBJ1-1; D not resolved. This CDR3 comprises 16 residues. Per the germline V gene, CDR1 is SGHTA and CDR2 is FQGNSA. Between the trimmed V and J ends, which lost 1 base and 1 base, there was a span of 13 bases. CDR3 bases: TGTGCCAGCAGCTTAGTGCGGACGTATAAGAACACTGAAGCTTTCTTT. Amino acid sequence: CASSLVRTYKNTEAFF.

This clonotype was found a few times. The chain has TRBV4-3 and TRBJ2-7; TRBD1 is a possible D gene (5 bases). Trimming took 8 bases from V and 0 from J, leaving 23 bases between them. Germline CDR1 is LGHNA and CDR2 is YSLEER. There are 17 residues in the CDR3. The CDR3 protein is CASYLRWPNTGSYEQYF. In DNA form, the CDR3 reads TGCGCCAGCTACCTAAGGTGGCCCAACACAGGCTCCTACGAGCAGTACTTC.

V gene TRBV10-3 combines with J gene TRBJ2-7; TRBD1 agrees at 8 bases. CDR3 length: 15 residues. Germline assignment: CDR1 ENHRY and CDR2 SYGVKD. J lost 6 bases, V lost 3 bases, and 10 bases had no gene match. This chain's CDR3 is CAISDTGTGNSEQYF. In DNA, the CDR3 is TGTGCCATCAGTGACACCGGGACAGGTAATTCCGAGCAGTACTTC.

This clonotype was seen a handful of times. The chain has TRBV29-1 and TRBJ2-7, with a tentative D call TRBD1 (7 bases). CDR3 size: 13 residues. The germline CDR1 and CDR2 sequences are SQVTM and ANQGSEA. Trimming cost V 7 bases and J 5 bases, with 18 bases left between them. CDR3 DNA: TGCAGCGGCAGCAGGGGGGCAGTCGACGAGCAGTACTTC. Translation gives CSGSRGAVDEQYF.

This clonotype was detected only a few times. V is TRBV7-9 and J is TRBJ2-1, with TRBD2 as a possible D gene (7 bases). This CDR3 region has 14 residues. V gave up 9 bases and J gave up 8 bases, with 20 bases separating them. The germline CDR1 and CDR2 sequences are SEHNR and FQNEAQ (reference sequence). Here the CDR3 DNA reads TGTGCCAGGACATCCAATCGCGGGGGCGATGAGCAGTTCTTC. Its protein is CARTSNRGGDEQFF.

The chain couples TRBV5-1 to TRBJ2-1, with D maybe TRBD1 (6 bases). CDR3 length: 14 amino acids. V lost 3 bases and J 2 bases, leaving 9 bases between the germline ends. The germline gives CDR1 SGHRS, CDR2 YFSETQ. The CDR3 region has the DNA TGCGCCAGCAGCTACAGGGCCGCCTACAATGAGCAGTTCTTC. It codes for CASSYRAAYNEQFF.

This clonotype was counted between two and nine times. This rearrangement joins TRBV6-5 to TRBJ2-6; TRBD1 matches 11 bases. V shed 0 bases, J shed 0 bases, and the junction held 7 bases outside the gene matches. CDR3 length: 20 amino acids. Germline V gene lookup returns CDR1 MNHEY and CDR2 SVGAGI. The chain's CDR3 is CASSYSRRGTGGSGANVLTF. For the CDR3, the DNA is TGTGCCAGCAGTTACTCCCGGAGAGGGACAGGGGGCTCTGGGGCCAACGTCCTGACTTTC.

This clonotype was seen only a few times. The chain carries TRBV6-5 and TRBJ2-1; no definite D call. This CDR3 is 16 amino acids long. Germline CDR1 and CDR2: MNHEY and SVGAGI. The V end lost 0 bases, the J end lost 7 bases, and 16 bases lay between the germline ends. DNA of the CDR3: TGTGCCAGCAGTTACTCGGGCCGGAAAGATGTAAATGAGCAGTTCTTC. It encodes CASSYSGRKDVNEQFF.

The rearrangement joins TRBV12-3 or TRBV12-4 to TRBJ2-2, with 9 bases identical to TRBD2. The CDR3 has 17 amino acids. The V segment lost 4 bases and the J segment 5 bases; nucleotides outside the gene matches: 11. CDR3 sequence: CASSSQRGAAGTGELFF. CDR3 nucleotide sequence: TGTGCCAGCAGTTCCCAGCGGGGGGCCGCAGGGACCGGGGAGCTGTTTTTT.

V is TRBV19 and J is TRBJ2-3; D might be TRBD2 (6 bases). This CDR3 is 17 amino acids long. Between the trimmed V and J ends, which lost 3 bases and 0 bases, there was a span of 16 bases. Germline CDR1 reads LNHDA; CDR2 reads SQIVND (reference sequence). The CDR3 reads CASSIRRGVLSTDTQYF. CDR3 coding DNA: TGTGCCAGTAGTATCCGGCGGGGAGTCCTCAGCACAGATACGCAGTATTTT.

V usage is TRBV4-1 and J usage is TRBJ2-7; a weak D match, TRBD2 (5 bases). Germline CDR1 and CDR2: MGHRA and YSYEKL. The length of the CDR3 is 12 residues. V lost 9 bases and J 5 bases, leaving 14 bases between the germline ends. The CDR3 sequence is CASNGASNEQYF. CDR3 DNA sequence: TGCGCCAGTAACGGTGCTAGCAACGAGCAGTACTTC.